A selection of T cell receptor beta chains follows, all from one sample in a study of beta chain features in type 1 diabetes. Some clones are missing from TCRdb's copy, which holds only in-frame ones; the method was immunoSEQ multiplex PCR. Among 140,000 to 150,000 clones listed, less than 15% were seen once. Sequencing was carried out using central memory CD4+ T cells from blood. These receptors all stem from a man younger than 30 with type 1 diabetes. CDR3s include the opening cysteine and the closing phenylalanine or tryptophan. A D gene is named only where the DNA matches it firmly. Only some rows state a clone size, as once, few, many or a class for expanded clones.

size	D	V	J	CDR3	DNA
many	NA	TRBV15	TRBJ1-4	CATSRDPNEKLFF	TGTGCCACCAGCAGAGATCCTAATGAAAAACTGTTTTTT
few	NA	TRBV9	TRBJ2-1	CASSAGTSYNEQFF	TGTGCCAGCAGCGCCGGGACATCCTACAATGAGCAGTTCTTC
few	NA	TRBV5-1	TRBJ2-1	CASKSGSYNEQFF	TGCGCCAGCAAGTCCGGATCCTACAATGAGCAGTTCTTC
NA	TRBD1	TRBV29-1	TRBJ2-5	CSVEGTAQETQYF	TGCAGCGTTGAGGGGACAGCTCAAGAGACCCAGTACTTC
NA	NA	TRBV29-1	TRBJ2-7	CSVERQAAGEQYF	TGCAGCGTTGAAAGGCAGGCAGCCGGCGAGCAGTACTTC
NA	NA	TRBV5-1	TRBJ2-5	CASSFAPTQGKQETQYF	TGCGCCAGCAGCTTCGCCCCCACCCAGGGGAAACAAGAGACCCAGTACTTC
few	TRBD1	TRBV13	TRBJ2-5	CASSFGTGLGETQYF	TGTGCCAGCAGCTTTGGGACAGGGTTGGGGGAGACCCAGTACTTC
NA	NA	TRBV9	TRBJ2-5	CASSGATGQQETQYF	TGTGCCAGCAGCGGGGCGACAGGACAACAAGAGACCCAGTACTTC
NA	NA	TRBV30	TRBJ1-5	CAWSVSGPFPSNQPQHF	TGTGCCTGGAGTGTAAGTGGGCCCTTCCCTAGCAATCAGCCCCAGCATTTT
few	NA	TRBV6-6	TRBJ2-3	CASSYAAGAPTDTQYF	TGTGCCAGCAGTTACGCGGCGGGGGCCCCCACAGATACGCAGTATTTT
NA	NA	TRBV5-1	TRBJ2-6	CASSLGGLSGANVLTF	TGCGCCAGCAGCTTGGGTGGGCTCTCTGGGGCCAACGTCCTGACTTTC
NA	NA	TRBV11-2	TRBJ2-7	CTSSLSSYEQYF	TGTACCAGCAGCCTAAGCTCCTACGAGCAGTACTTC
NA	NA	TRBV6-6	TRBJ2-7	CASSYSGPLDEQYF	TGTGCCAGCAGTTACTCGGGCCCCTTGGACGAGCAGTACTTC
NA	NA	TRBV30	TRBJ2-1	CAWSGQRASSYNEQFF	TGTGCCTGGAGTGGGCAGCGGGCCAGCTCCTACAATGAGCAGTTCTTC
NA	NA	TRBV11-2	TRBJ2-7	CASSFTGSYYEQYF	TGTGCCAGCAGCTTCACGGGCTCCTACTACGAGCAGTACTTC
NA	TRBD1	TRBV4-1	TRBJ2-3	CASSLGQGFTDTQYF	TGCGCCAGCAGCCTGGGACAGGGCTTCACAGATACGCAGTATTTT
NA	TRBD1	TRBV30	TRBJ1-3	CAWSVGGGNTIYF	TGTGCCTGGAGTGTAGGGGGCGGAAACACCATATATTTT
NA	NA	TRBV30	TRBJ1-4	CAWSGEKLFF	TGTGCCTGGAGTGGCGAAAAACTGTTTTTT
few	NA	TRBV2	TRBJ1-5	CASSDWQTSNQPQHF	TGTGCCAGCAGTGATTGGCAGACTAGCAATCAGCCCCAGCATTTT
NA	TRBD1	TRBV2	TRBJ2-5	CASTTQGAGMETQYF	TGTGCCAGCACCACCCAGGGGGCGGGAATGGAGACCCAGTACTTC
NA	NA	TRBV28	TRBJ1-1	CASSLSVNTEAFF	TGTGCCAGCAGCCTTTCGGTGAACACTGAAGCTTTCTTT
many	TRBD2	TRBV7-9	TRBJ2-7	CASSLPSGGDEQYF	TGTGCCAGCAGCTTACCTAGCGGGGGCGACGAGCAGTACTTC
few	NA	TRBV29-1	TRBJ2-5	CSARGYQETQYF	TGCAGCGCCCGGGGGTACCAAGAGACCCAGTACTTC
many	NA	TRBV15	TRBJ2-3	CATSEGSTDTQYF	TGTGCCACCAGCGAAGGGAGCACAGATACGCAGTATTTT